This T cell receptor (beta chain) was sequenced for a study of shared T cell receptors in the human thymus. The repertoire was sequenced with immunoSEQ multiplex PCR; TCRdb's copy has only in-frame clones and lacks some. The sample lists some 720,000 clones, approximately 90% occurring once. The CDR3 consists of 14 residues. The germline V gene has CDR1 MNHEY and CDR2 SMNVEV (reference sequence). The V end was cut by 6 bases, the J end by 5 bases, with 17 bases between. These data also formed part of another study, on human thymus T cells.

Material: thymocytes. This sequence joins TRBV27 and TRBJ2-7, with D possibly TRBD1 on 6 matching bases. This clonotype was sampled from a boy under two years old with a congenital heart defect. The CDR3 sequence: CASRNREGNDEQYF. The DNA of the CDR3 is TGTGCCAGCAGAAACAGGGAAGGTAACGACGAGCAGTACTTC.